This is a list of T cell receptor beta chains from one sample in a study of blood T cells in healthy people across ages. TCRdb fed the 5' RACE reads into MiXCR, producing one record per CDR3 protein. The sample lists over 1,500,000 distinct CDR3 sequences, roughly 50% seen once, with 2.1% in the top ten. Sequenced input: blood. These receptors were taken from a woman in her 40s in good health. Both conserved end residues are part of each CDR3. Size is omitted from some rows. Given values are once, few, many or a class for expanded clones.

V gene: TRBV28
clone size: few
J gene: TRBJ1-2
CDR3 protein: CASRPTSGSLGGYTF

V gene: TRBV11-2
clone size: .
J gene: TRBJ2-3
CDR3 protein: CASRRQVGDTQYF

V gene: TRBV6-6
clone size: .
J gene: TRBJ2-3
CDR3 protein: CASSSIPGLGTDTQYF

V gene: TRBV28
clone size: .
J gene: TRBJ2-5
CDR3 protein: CASSKGSVNQETQYF

V gene: TRBV27
clone size: .
J gene: TRBJ2-3
CDR3 protein: CASSFIPTQTDTQYF

V gene: TRBV9
clone size: .
J gene: .
CDR3 protein: CASSVGEGTQYF

V gene: TRBV11-2
clone size: .
J gene: TRBJ2-3
CDR3 protein: CASWDRGTCGHTQYF

V gene: TRBV7-9
clone size: .
J gene: TRBJ2-5
CDR3 protein: CASRHSGQETQYF

V gene: TRBV5-1
clone size: .
J gene: TRBJ2-2
CDR3 protein: CASRTDRGGPGELFF

V gene: TRBV10-1
clone size: .
J gene: TRBJ2-1
CDR3 protein: CASSEGGSGARNEQFF

V gene: TRBV4-2
clone size: few
J gene: TRBJ2-7
CDR3 protein: CASSQESAGNYEQYF

V gene: TRBV2
clone size: .
J gene: TRBJ2-5
CDR3 protein: CASTRYAETQYF

V gene: TRBV15
clone size: once
J gene: TRBJ1-1
CDR3 protein: CATSRDRDGFEAFF